The 14 T cell receptor beta chains reported below all come from one sample, sequenced in a study of blood T cells in healthy people across ages (dated by TCRdb to the mid-2010s). Library construction relied on 5' RACE. These reads were obtained on an Illumina HiSeq 2500. The second PCR ran for about 7 to 11 cycles and used a J-beta primer mix along with a sample-barcoded 5' primer. The public reads were run again by TCRdb, first through fastp at Q25 and then through MiXCR, and only productive beta chains were kept. Every CDR3 protein is listed once, alongside the most common genes and DNA of its rows. Here the sample has 1.6 million or so distinct CDR3 sequences; about 32% occur a single time. The top ten hold 11% of the sample. Sequencing used blood. These receptors originate from a woman aged 25 to 45 in good health.

There are a few counts of this clonotype. The chain recombines TRBV4-2 with TRBJ1-2, with 7 bases aligning to TRBD1. This CDR3 has 16 residues. J lost 4 bases, V lost 3 bases, and 11 bases had no gene match. The germline V gene encodes CDR1 LGHNA and CDR2 YNFKEQ. In DNA, the CDR3 is TGTGCCAGCAGCCACGTACGAGACAGGGCCTCCTATGGCTACACCTTC. Amino acids: CASSHVRDRASYGYTF.

Only a few counts were recorded for this clonotype. V gene TRBV7-2 combines with J gene TRBJ2-7; 7 bases align to TRBD1. Germline V gives CDR1 SGHTA, CDR2 FQGNSA. This CDR3 has 15 residues. V shed 6 bases and J 6 bases; nucleotides not matched to a gene: 14. Here the CDR3 reads CASSDREFRVREQYF. DNA for the CDR3: TGTGCCAGCAGTGACAGGGAATTCCGGGTTCGCGAGCAGTACTTC.

This clonotype has at least ten counts. This chain joins TRBV4-1 and TRBJ1-6; a possible D gene is TRBD1 (5 bases). Germline CDR1 reads MGHRA; CDR2 reads YSYEKL. Trimming cost V 5 bases and J 4 bases, with 12 bases left between them. The CDR3 extends over 15 amino acids. In DNA, the CDR3 is TGCGCCAGCAGCTCGGGACCGCTGTATAATTCACCCCTCCACTTT. It is translated as CASSSGPLYNSPLHF.

The chain is built from TRBV3-1 and TRBJ2-7, with 8 bases lining up with TRBD1. This CDR3 has 15 residues. Trimming took 0 bases from V and 2 from J; bases not matched to a gene: 3. Germline V gene lookup returns CDR1 LGHDT and CDR2 YNNKEL (reference sequence). This CDR3 is CASSQDPQGAYEQYF. In DNA form, the CDR3 reads TGTGCCAGCAGCCAAGACCCACAGGGGGCCTACGAGCAGTACTTC.

This clonotype turned up a few times. The rearrangement links TRBV7-9 to TRBJ2-7; 8 bases fit TRBD1. Germline CDR1 and CDR2: SEHNR and FQNEAQ (reference sequence). This CDR3 has 15 amino acids. V was clipped by 1 base and J by 9 bases; unmatched bases: 11. CDR3 residues: CASSLDVEGQVTQYF. The CDR3, as DNA: TGTGCCAGCAGCTTAGACGTTGAGGGACAGGTTACGCAGTACTTC. The entire variable domain, with the rest obtained from reference TRBV7-9 and TRBJ2-7, is as follows: DTGVSQNPRHKITKRGQNVTFRCDPISEHNRLYWYRQTLGQGPEFLTYFQNEAQLEKSRLLSDRFSAERPKGSFSTLEIQRTEQGDSAMYLCASSLDVEGQVTQYFGPGTRLTVT.

This clonotype was counted a few times. J is TRBJ1-2 and V is TRBV18; D unresolved. Trimming took 5 bases from V and 7 from J, leaving 17 bases between them. CDR1 is KGHSH, CDR2 LQKENI, per germline. This CDR3 contains 14 residues. The CDR3 region is CASSMEISRPGYTF. The DNA of the CDR3 is TGTGCCAGCTCAATGGAGATCTCTCGACCTGGCTACACCTTC.

This clonotype was detected once. This chain connects TRBV28 to TRBJ1-2; D is ambiguous. This CDR3 has 16 residues. CDR1 and CDR2 (germline): MDHEN, SYDVKM. V was clipped by 8 bases and J by 4 bases, with 23 bases between them. DNA for the CDR3: TGTGCCAGCGCGACTTCGGTGGGCTATGCGGTCTATGGCTACACCTTC. This sequence encodes CASATSVGYAVYGYTF.

This chain joins TRBV20-1 and TRBJ2-7; TRBD2 agrees at 12 bases. The length of the CDR3 is 16 residues. Trimming at V came to 4 bases and at J to 0 bases, leaving 7 bases not matched to a gene. Per germline, CDR1 DFQATT and CDR2 SNEGSKA (reference sequence). This CDR3 is CSATGTSGPSSYEQYF. CDR3 coding DNA: TGCAGTGCTACCGGGACTAGCGGGCCGAGCTCCTACGAGCAGTACTTC.

The rearrangement joins TRBV7-9 to TRBJ2-1, with 10 nucleotides matching TRBD2. The CDR3 totals 15 residues. Germline trimming cut 5 bases from V and 6 bases from J; bases unmatched to any gene: 7. The V gene's germline CDR1 is SEHNR and CDR2 FQNEAQ (reference sequence). The CDR3 region has the DNA TGTGCCAGCAGCCCTAGCGGGAGTGCCCTCAATGAGCAGTTCTTC. This translates into CASSPSGSALNEQFF.

The chain employs TRBV6-5 and TRBJ1-1; a possible D gene is TRBD1 (6 bases). The CDR3 loop spans 15 amino acids. Germline CDR1 reads MNHEY; CDR2 reads SVGAGI. The V end was cut by 6 bases, the J end by 4 bases, with 18 bases between. The CDR3 loop reads CASRSIGGEVTEAFF. Written as DNA, the CDR3 is TGTGCCAGCAGGTCAATAGGGGGGGAGGTCACTGAAGCTTTCTTT.

The J gene is TRBJ1-2, the V gene TRBV28, with D tentatively TRBD1 (5 bases). From germline, CDR1 is MDHEN and CDR2 SYDVKM. Trimming removed 8 bases at V and 8 bases at J, with 36 bases between. The CDR3 is made up of 19 amino acids. The CDR3 reads CASHLLSSFPPPGSGGYTF. DNA for the CDR3: TGTGCCAGCCACTTGCTGAGCAGTTTCCCCCCACCAGGGAGTGGGGGCTACACCTTC.

A few counts support this clonotype. The chain couples TRBV4-2 to TRBJ2-7; TRBD2 matches 8 bases. V was clipped by 0 bases and J by 7 bases; unmatched bases: 8. Germline V CDR1 and CDR2: LGHNA, YNFKEQ. The length of the CDR3 is 15 residues. CDR3 sequence reads: CASSQETGGTWEQYF. Written as DNA, the CDR3 is TGTGCCAGCAGCCAAGAAACGGGAGGGACTTGGGAGCAGTACTTC.

Turning to this clonotype: With a much larger clone just one base away, this may be a read error. The DNA of the CDR3 is TGTGCCAGCAACTTGGGTGTGTCTGGCGATGAGCAGTTCTTC. Residues: CASNLGVSGDEQFF. The genes are TRBV7-9 and TRBJ2-1; D gene ambiguous. The CDR3 spans 14 residues. Germline V CDR1 and CDR2: SEHNR, FQNEAQ (reference sequence). V was pared by 7 bases and J by 8 bases, with 18 bases between.

On this clonotype itself: This could be a read error, since a much larger clone is one nucleotide away. The chain employs TRBV29-1 and TRBJ2-7; TRBD1 agrees at 8 bases. The CDR3 loop spans 12 amino acids. Germline values: CDR1 SQVTM, CDR2 ANQGSEA. The CDR3 sequence is CSTSDRAYGQYF. CDR3 DNA: TGCAGCACATCGGACAGGGCCTACGGGCAGTACTTC.